The rows below give T cell receptor beta chains drawn from one sample of a study of T-cell reconstitution after alpha-beta-depleted transplantation in children. TCRdb re-analysed the PCR reads in MiXCR, keeping a single row per CDR3 protein. In the table there are some 500,000 distinct CDR3 sequences, over 25% of which are singletons. The material was PBMCs from the stem cell graft donor, obtained from the stem cell graft. These receptors all come from a human donor who donated a stem cell graft to a child with aplastic anemia. Each CDR3 is given with its conserved first and last residue. The D gene is left open where the match is weak. Only part of the rows carry a size: once, few, many, or a class if the clone is expanded.

D gene | clone size | J gene | V gene | CDR3 length | CDR3 DNA | CDR3 protein
- | few | TRBJ2-6 | TRBV29-1 | 15 | TGCAGCGTTGCGGGCGTTAGCTCTGGGGCCAACGTCCTGACTTTC | CSVAGVSSGANVLTF
- | - | TRBJ2-3 | TRBV21-1 | 18 | TGTGCCAGCAGCAAAAAGTTCCGAGGCGGGGTGTGTAGAGATACGCAGTATTTT | CASSKKFRGGVCRDTQYF
- | - | TRBJ2-2 | TRBV7-3 | 16 | TGTGCCAGCAGTACTTTGAGCAGGGGGAACACCGGGGAGCTGTTTTTT | CASSTLSRGNTGELFF
- | - | TRBJ1-4 | TRBV12-3/TRBV12-4 | 13 | TGTGCCAGCAGCAGGGTGGCTAATGAAAAACTGTTTTTT | CASSRVANEKLFF
TRBD1 | - | TRBJ2-7 | TRBV2 | 14 | TGTGCCAGCAGGCTCGGGACAGGTCAGAGCGAGCAGTACTTC | CASRLGTGQSEQYF
- | few | TRBJ2-1 | TRBV29-1 | 15 | TGCAGCGTTGAGAGCCACCCGAACCCCTACAATGAGCAGTTCTTC | CSVESHPNPYNEQFF
TRBD1 | - | TRBJ2-2 | TRBV29-1 | 17 | TGCAGCGTTGGGACAGGGGGCGCAATCGGGAGGGCCGGGGAGCTGTTTTTT | CSVGTGGAIGRAGELFF
TRBD2 | - | TRBJ2-5 | TRBV12-3/TRBV12-4 | 11 | TGTGCCTGCTACGGGGGGGAGACCCAGTACTTC | CACYGGETQYF
TRBD1 | - | TRBJ2-7 | TRBV20-1 | 13 | TGCAGTGCTGGGAGACAGGGCGCAGACGAGCAGTACTTC | CSAGRQGADEQYF
TRBD1 | few | TRBJ1-1 | TRBV5-1 | 17 | TGCGCCAGCAGCCTGCGACAGGGCGGGACAGTGAACACTGAAGCTTTCTTT | CASSLRQGGTVNTEAFF
TRBD1 | few | TRBJ2-7 | TRBV6-2/TRBV6-3 | 17 | TGTGCCAGCAGGCCGTCCCCGGACAGGGAATTCACCTACGAGCAGTACTTC | CASRPSPDREFTYEQYF
- | - | TRBJ2-7 | TRBV12-3/TRBV12-4 | 18 | TGTGCCAGCAGTTTTACGCAAGGCCGTACTCAGGAGCCCTACGAGCAGTACTTC | CASSFTQGRTQEPYEQYF
TRBD1 | few | TRBJ1-2 | TRBV12-3/TRBV12-4 | 14 | TGTGCCAGCAGCAGGACCGGGACAGACTATGGCTACACCTTC | CASSRTGTDYGYTF
TRBD1 | - | TRBJ2-7 | TRBV11-2 | 18 | TGTGCCAGCAGCCCCCAGGCGAATTGGGGGACAGAAGCCTACGAGCAGTACTTC | CASSPQANWGTEAYEQYF
- | few | TRBJ2-1 | TRBV20-1 | 14 | TGCAGTGCTCAATGGCCTCGATCCTACAATGAGCAGTTCTTC | CSAQWPRSYNEQFF
TRBD2 | - | TRBJ2-5 | TRBV5-4 | 13 | TGTGCCAGCAGCTTGGGACAAGCGGGAGCCCAGTACTTC | CASSLGQAGAQYF
- | - | TRBJ1-2 | TRBV6-5 | 13 | TGTGCCAGCAGTTACTCGAGGCAGTATGGCTACACCTTC | CASSYSRQYGYTF
TRBD1 | - | TRBJ1-5 | TRBV29-1 | 14 | TGCAGCGTTGGAACGGGACAGATGAATCAGCCCCAGCATTTT | CSVGTGQMNQPQHF
TRBD2 | once | TRBJ2-1 | TRBV6-2/TRBV6-3 | 15 | TGTGCCAGCAGTTACGAGCGGGAAACCTACAATGAGCAGTTCTTC | CASSYERETYNEQFF
- | few | TRBJ1-5 | TRBV29-1 | 14 | TGCAGCGTCCGCCCGGGACATAAGAATCAGCCCCAGCATTTT | CSVRPGHKNQPQHF
- | few | TRBJ1-1 | TRBV29-1 | 11 | TGCAGCGTTGCCCGGCCAACGGAAGCTTTCTTT | CSVARPTEAFF
- | - | TRBJ2-1 | TRBV6-5 | 16 | TGTGCCAGCAGTTACTCGGGCGGAGACTCCTACAATGAGCAGTTCTTC | CASSYSGGDSYNEQFF
- | - | TRBJ2-5 | TRBV29-1 | 16 | TGCAGCGTTTTGGCTGGCGGTCCTATCCAAGGTTTAGCCCAGTACTTC | CSVLAGGPIQGLAQYF
- | few | TRBJ1-2 | TRBV29-1 | 12 | TGCAGCGTCGTAACCAGGGCCTATGGCTACACCTTC | CSVVTRAYGYTF
- | few | TRBJ2-7 | TRBV29-1 | 13 | TGCAGCGTTGTGGCGGGAAATAGCCACGAGCAGTACTTC | CSVVAGNSHEQYF
- | few | TRBJ2-5 | TRBV5-1 | 17 | TGCGCCAGCAGCTTGGATCCCATGACAGGAAAACAAGAGACCCAGTACTTC | CASSLDPMTGKQETQYF
TRBD2 | - | TRBJ2-5 | TRBV27 | 17 | TGTGCCAGCAGTCGACGACTAGCGGGAGACCCACAAGAGACCCAGTACTTC | CASSRRLAGDPQETQYF
- | - | TRBJ1-2 | TRBV20-1 | 13 | TGCAGTGCTAGGAGGGGGGCTGACTATGGCTACACCTTC | CSARRGADYGYTF
TRBD2 | - | TRBJ2-2 | TRBV30 | 17 | TGTGCCTGGGGGACGGGGCTAGCGGGTCCGAACACCGGGGAGCTGTTTTTT | CAWGTGLAGPNTGELFF
- | - | TRBJ1-5 | TRBV5-6 | 13 | TGTGCCAGCAGCTTTTCAGGGAGGCAGCCCCAGCATTTT | CASSFSGRQPQHF
- | many | TRBJ1-5 | TRBV5-6 | 16 | TGTGCCAGCAGCTTGTCCGGGACACCAAGCAATCAGCCCCAGCATTTT | CASSLSGTPSNQPQHF
- | few | TRBJ1-4 | TRBV29-1 | 14 | TGCAGCGTTAGAACAGGGCTAGTTAATGAAAAACTGTTTTTT | CSVRTGLVNEKLFF
- | - | TRBJ2-1 | TRBV7-2 | 14 | TGTGCCAGCAGCTTATGGGGGGCGGGCGATGAGCAGTTCTTC | CASSLWGAGDEQFF
TRBD2 | - | TRBJ2-7 | TRBV12-3/TRBV12-4 | 14 | TGTGCCAGCACCCCTAGCGGGAGAACCTACGAGCAGTACTTC | CASTPSGRTYEQYF
TRBD2 | - | TRBJ2-1 | TRBV20-1 | 15 | TGCAGTGCTACCCACCATAGCGGGAGTTTCTATGAGCAGTTCTTC | CSATHHSGSFYEQFF
- | - | TRBJ1-1 | TRBV4-1 | 14 | - | CASSHTGVAAGTFF